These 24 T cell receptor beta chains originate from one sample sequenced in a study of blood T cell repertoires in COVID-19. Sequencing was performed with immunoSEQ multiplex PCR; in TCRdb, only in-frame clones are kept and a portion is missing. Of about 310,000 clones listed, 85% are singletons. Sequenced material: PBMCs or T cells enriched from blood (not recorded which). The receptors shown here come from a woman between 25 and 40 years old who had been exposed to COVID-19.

CDR3 DNA: TGTGCCAGCAGGAGAGACCAAGAGACCCAGTACTTC. Residues: CASRRDQETQYF. The chain combines TRBV25-1 with TRBJ2-5, with D hard to call. Per the germline V gene, CDR1 is MGHDK and CDR2 is SYGVNS. This CDR3 is 12 amino acids long. V was trimmed by 6 bases and J by 0 bases, leaving 5 bases between them.

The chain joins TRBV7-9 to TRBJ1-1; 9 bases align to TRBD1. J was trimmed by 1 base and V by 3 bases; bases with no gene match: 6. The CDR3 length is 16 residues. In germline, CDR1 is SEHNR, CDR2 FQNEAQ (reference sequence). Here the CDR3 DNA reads TGTGCCAGCAGCTTGAGGACAGGGGCTACGAACACTGAAGCTTTCTTT. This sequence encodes CASSLRTGATNTEAFF.

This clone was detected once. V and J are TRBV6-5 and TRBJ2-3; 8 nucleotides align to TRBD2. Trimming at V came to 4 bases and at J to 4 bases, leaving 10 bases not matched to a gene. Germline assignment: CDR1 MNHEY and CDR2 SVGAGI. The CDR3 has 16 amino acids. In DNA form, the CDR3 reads TGTGCCAGCAGTTTCCGTAGCGGGGCTTTGCCAGATACGCAGTATTTT. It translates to CASSFRSGALPDTQYF.

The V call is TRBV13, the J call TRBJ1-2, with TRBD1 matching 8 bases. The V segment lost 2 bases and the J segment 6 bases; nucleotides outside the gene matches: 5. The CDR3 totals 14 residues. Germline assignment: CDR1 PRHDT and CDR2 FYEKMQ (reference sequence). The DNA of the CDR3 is TGTGCCAGCAGCTTAACGGGGACAGGCGATGGCTACACCTTC. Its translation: CASSLTGTGDGYTF.

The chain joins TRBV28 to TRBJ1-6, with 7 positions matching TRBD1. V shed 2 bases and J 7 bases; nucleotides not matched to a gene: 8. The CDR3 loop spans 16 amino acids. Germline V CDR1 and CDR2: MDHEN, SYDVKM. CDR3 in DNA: TGTGCCAGCAGTTTACCACAGGGGCCCGACAATTCACCCCTCCACTTT. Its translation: CASSLPQGPDNSPLHF.

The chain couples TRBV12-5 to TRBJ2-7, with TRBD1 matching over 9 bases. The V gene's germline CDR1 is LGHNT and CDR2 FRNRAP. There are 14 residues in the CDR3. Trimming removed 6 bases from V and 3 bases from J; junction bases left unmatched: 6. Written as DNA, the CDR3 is TGTGCTAGTGGCGAAGGGACAGGGATCTACGAGCAGTACTTC. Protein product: CASGEGTGIYEQYF.

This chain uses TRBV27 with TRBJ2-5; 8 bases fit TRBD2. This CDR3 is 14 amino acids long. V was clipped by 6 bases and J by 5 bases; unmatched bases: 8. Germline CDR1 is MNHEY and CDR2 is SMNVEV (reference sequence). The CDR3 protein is CASRARGGFETQYF. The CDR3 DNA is TGTGCCAGCAGGGCCCGGGGGGGCTTCGAGACCCAGTACTTC.

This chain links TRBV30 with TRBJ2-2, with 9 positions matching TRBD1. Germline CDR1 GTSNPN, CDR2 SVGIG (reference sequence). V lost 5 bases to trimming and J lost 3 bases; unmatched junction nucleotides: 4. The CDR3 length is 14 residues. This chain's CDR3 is CAWEGQGDTGELFF. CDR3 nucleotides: TGTGCCTGGGAGGGACAGGGAGACACCGGGGAGCTGTTTTTT.

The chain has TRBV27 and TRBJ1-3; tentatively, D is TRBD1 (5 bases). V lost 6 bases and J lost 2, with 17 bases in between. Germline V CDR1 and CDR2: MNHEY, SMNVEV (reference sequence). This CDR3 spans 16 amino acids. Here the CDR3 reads CASSPKRGSTGNTIYF. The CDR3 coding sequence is TGTGCCAGCAGCCCTAAGCGGGGGTCCACTGGAAACACCATATATTTT.

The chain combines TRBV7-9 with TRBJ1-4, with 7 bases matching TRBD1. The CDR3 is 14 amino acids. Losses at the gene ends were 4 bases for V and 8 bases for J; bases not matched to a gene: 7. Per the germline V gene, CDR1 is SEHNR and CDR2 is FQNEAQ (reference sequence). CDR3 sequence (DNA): TGTGCCAGCAGCTCAAAGGGGGCCGGGGAAAAACTGTTTTTT. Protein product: CASSSKGAGEKLFF.

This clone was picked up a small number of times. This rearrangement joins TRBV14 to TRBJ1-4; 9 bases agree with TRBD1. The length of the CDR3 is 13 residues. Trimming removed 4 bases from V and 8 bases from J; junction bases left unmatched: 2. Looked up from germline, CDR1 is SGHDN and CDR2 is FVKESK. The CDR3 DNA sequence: TGTGCCAGCAGCCGAGGGACAGGGGAAAAACTGTTTTTT. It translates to CASSRGTGEKLFF.

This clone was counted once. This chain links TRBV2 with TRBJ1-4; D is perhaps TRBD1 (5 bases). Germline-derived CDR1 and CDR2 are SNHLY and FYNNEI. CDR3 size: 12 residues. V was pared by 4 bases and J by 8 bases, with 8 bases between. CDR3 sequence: CASSGPGEKLFF. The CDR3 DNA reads TGTGCCAGCAGTGGCCCAGGGGAAAAACTGTTTTTT.

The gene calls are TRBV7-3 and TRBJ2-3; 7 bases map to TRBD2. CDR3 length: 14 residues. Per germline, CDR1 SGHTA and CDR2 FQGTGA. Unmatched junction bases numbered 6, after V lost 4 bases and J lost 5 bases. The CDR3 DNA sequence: TGTGCCAGCAGCTCAGACGGGACTATAGATACGCAGTATTTT. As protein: CASSSDGTIDTQYF. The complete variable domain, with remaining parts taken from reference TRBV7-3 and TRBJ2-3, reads GAGVSQTPSNKVTEKGKYVELRCDPISGHTALYWYRQSLGQGPEFLIYFQGTGAADDSGLPNDRFFAVRPEGSVSTLKIQRTERGDSAVYLCASSSDGTIDTQYFGPGTRLTVL.

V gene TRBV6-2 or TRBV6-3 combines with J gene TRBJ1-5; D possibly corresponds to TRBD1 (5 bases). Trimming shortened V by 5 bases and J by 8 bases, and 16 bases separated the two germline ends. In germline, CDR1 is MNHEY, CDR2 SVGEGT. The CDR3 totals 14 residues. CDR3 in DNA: TGTGCCAGCAGTCCCGCCGGGGGTTGGGAGCCCCAGCATTTT. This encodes CASSPAGGWEPQHF.

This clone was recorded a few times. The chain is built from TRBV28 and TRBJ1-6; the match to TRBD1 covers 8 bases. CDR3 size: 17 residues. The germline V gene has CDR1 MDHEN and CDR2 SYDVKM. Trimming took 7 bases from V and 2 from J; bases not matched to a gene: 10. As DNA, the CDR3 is TGTGCCAGCAACGGACAGGGTAATGGTGCCTATAATTCACCCCTCCACTTT. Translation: CASNGQGNGAYNSPLHF.

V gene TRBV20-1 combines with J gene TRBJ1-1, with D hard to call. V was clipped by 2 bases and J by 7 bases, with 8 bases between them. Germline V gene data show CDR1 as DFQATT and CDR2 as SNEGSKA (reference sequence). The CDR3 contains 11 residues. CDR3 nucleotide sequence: TGCAGTGCTAGAACCCTAGGTGAAGCTTTCTTT. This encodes CSARTLGEAFF.

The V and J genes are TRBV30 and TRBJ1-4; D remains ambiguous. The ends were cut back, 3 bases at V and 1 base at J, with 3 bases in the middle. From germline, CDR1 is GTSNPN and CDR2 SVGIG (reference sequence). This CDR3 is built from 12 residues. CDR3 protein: CAWRQTNEKLFF. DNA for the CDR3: TGTGCCTGGAGACAAACTAATGAAAAACTGTTTTTT. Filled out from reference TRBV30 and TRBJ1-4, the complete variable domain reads SQTIHQWPATLVQPVGSPLSLECTVEGTSNPNLYWYRQAAGRGLQLLFYSVGIGQISSEVPQNLSASRPQDRQFILSSKKLLLSDSGFYLCAWRQTNEKLFFGSGTQLSVL.

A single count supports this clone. The CDR3 here is CASSLNVPGQGGEKLFF. The CDR3 nucleotides are TGTGCCAGCAGCCTGAACGTACCGGGACAGGGCGGTGAAAAACTGTTTTTT. The chain links TRBV28 to TRBJ1-4, with 9 bases matching TRBD1. The CDR3 is 17 residues long. Unmatched junction bases numbered 15, after V lost 6 bases and J lost 7 bases. Per germline, CDR1 MDHEN and CDR2 SYDVKM.

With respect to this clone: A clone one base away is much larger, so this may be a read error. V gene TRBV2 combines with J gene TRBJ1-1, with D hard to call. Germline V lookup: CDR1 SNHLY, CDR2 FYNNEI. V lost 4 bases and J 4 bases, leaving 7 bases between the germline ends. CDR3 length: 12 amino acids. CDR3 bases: TGTGCCAGCAGTGTGGGAGGCACTGAAGCTTTCTTT. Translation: CASSVGGTEAFF.

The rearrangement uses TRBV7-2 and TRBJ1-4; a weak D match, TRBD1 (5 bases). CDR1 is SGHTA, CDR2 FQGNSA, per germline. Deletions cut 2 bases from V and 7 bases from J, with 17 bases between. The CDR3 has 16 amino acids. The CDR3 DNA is TGTGCCAGCAGCTTAACGCGGGGCAAAACGGGTGAAAAACTGTTTTTT. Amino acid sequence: CASSLTRGKTGEKLFF.

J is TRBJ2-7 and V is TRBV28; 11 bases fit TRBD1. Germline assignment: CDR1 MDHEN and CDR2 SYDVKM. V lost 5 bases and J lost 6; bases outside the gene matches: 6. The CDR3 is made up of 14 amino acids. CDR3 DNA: TGTGCCAGCAGTCCATGGACAGGGGGCGGCGAGCAGTACTTC. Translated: CASSPWTGGGEQYF.

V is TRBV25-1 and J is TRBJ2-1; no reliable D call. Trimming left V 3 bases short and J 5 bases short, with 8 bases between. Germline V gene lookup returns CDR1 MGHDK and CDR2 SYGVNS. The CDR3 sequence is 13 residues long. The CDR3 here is CASSDRGNNEQFF. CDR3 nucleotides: TGTGCCAGCAGTGATAGAGGAAACAATGAGCAGTTCTTC.

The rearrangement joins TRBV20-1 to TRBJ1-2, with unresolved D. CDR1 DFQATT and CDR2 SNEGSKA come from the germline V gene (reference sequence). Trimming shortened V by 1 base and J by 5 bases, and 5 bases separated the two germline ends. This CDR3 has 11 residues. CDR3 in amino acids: CSARVEYGYTF. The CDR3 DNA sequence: TGCAGTGCTAGAGTGGAGTATGGCTACACCTTC.

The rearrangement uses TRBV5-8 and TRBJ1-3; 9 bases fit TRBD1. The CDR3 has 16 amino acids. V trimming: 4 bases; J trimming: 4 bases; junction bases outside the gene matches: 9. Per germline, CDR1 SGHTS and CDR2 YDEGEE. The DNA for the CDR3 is TGTGCCAGCAGCGTTTGGGGACAGGGAGGCGGAAACACCATATATTTT. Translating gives CASSVWGQGGGNTIYF.